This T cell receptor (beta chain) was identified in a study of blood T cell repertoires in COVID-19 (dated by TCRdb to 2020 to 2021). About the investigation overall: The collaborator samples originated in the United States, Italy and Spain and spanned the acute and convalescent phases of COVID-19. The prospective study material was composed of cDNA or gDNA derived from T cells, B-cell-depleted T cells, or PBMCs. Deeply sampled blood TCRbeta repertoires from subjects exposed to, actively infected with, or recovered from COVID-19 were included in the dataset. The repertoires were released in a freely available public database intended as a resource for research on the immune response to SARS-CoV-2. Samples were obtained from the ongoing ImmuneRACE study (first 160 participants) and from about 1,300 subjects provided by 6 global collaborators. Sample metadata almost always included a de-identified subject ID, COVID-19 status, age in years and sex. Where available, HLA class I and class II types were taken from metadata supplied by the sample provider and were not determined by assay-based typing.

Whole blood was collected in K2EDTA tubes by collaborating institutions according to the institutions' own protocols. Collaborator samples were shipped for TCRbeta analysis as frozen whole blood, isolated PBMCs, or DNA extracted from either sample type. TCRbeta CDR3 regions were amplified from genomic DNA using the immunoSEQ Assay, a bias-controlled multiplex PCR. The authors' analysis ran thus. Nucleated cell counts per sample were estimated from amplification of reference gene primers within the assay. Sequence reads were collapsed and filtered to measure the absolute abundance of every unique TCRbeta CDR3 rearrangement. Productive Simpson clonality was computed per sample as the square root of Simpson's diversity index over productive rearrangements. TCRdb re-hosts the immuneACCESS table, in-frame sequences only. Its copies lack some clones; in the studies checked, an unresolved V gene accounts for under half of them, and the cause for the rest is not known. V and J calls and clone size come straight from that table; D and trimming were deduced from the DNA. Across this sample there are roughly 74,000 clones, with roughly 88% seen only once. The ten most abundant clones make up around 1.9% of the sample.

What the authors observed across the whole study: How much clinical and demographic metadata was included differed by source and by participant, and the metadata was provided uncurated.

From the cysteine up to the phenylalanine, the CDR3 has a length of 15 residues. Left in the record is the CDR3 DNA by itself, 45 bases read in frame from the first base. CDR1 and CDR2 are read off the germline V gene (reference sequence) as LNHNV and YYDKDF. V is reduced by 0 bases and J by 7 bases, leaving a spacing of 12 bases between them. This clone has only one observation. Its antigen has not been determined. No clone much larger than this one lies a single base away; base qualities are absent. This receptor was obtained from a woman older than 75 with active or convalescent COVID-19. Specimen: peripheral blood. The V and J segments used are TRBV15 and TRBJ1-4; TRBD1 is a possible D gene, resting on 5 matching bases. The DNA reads TGTGCCACCAGCAGAGATTCAGGGATGTTTGAAAAACTGTTTTTT. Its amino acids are CATSRDSGMFEKLFF.